The T cell receptor (beta chain) under discussion was sequenced for a study of identical twins. General study findings and limits: The same donors were not followed; conclusions instead depended on cross-sectional statistical analysis.

MiXCR, run by TCRdb on the 5' RACE reads, gives a single entry per CDR3 protein. The sample carries 1.5 million or so distinct CDR3 sequences, roughly a third recorded once. In germline, CDR1 is SQVTM, CDR2 ANQGSEA. With 7 bases clipped from V and 11 bases from J, the junction kept 14 bases outside the gene matches. The CDR3 extends over 13 amino acids. With regard to this clonotype: Its target is not known.

The sequenced sample consisted of cord blood. The TCR originated in a newborn girl in good health. V usage is TRBV29-1 and J usage is TRBJ1-1; 9 positions agree with TRBD1. This CDR3 reads CSAEDRGHTGAFF. CDR3 DNA sequence: TGCAGCGCCGAGGACAGGGGCCACACAGGGGCTTTCTTT.